The 11 T cell receptor beta chains below all came from one sample that was sequenced in a study of blood T cell repertoires in COVID-19. Produced via immunoSEQ multiplex PCR; TCRdb's table is partial and in-frame only. The sample carries roughly 130,000 clones, 84% recorded once. Source material: PBMCs or T cells enriched from blood (not recorded which). The receptors were gathered from a woman in her 30s who had recovered from COVID-19.

This clone was seen only a few times. The chain has TRBV14 and TRBJ2-7; D may be TRBD2 (7 bases). Trimming cost V 0 bases and J 0 bases, with 24 bases left between them. In germline, CDR1 is SGHDN, CDR2 FVKESK. The length of the CDR3 is 20 residues. CDR3 sequence reads: CASSQDRGAPVIKSSYEQYF. Written as DNA, the CDR3 is TGTGCCAGCAGCCAAGATCGGGGGGCGCCGGTAATCAAAAGCTCCTACGAGCAGTACTTC.

The CDR3 is CASSVTSGQETQYF. As DNA, the CDR3 is TGTGCCAGCAGTGTGACTAGCGGCCAAGAGACCCAGTACTTC. V is TRBV28 and J is TRBJ2-5, with 9 bases matching TRBD2. CDR3 size: 14 residues. From germline, CDR1 is MDHEN and CDR2 SYDVKM. V shed 5 bases and J 1 base; nucleotides not matched to a gene: 2. Complete variable domain (other parts from reference TRBV28 and TRBJ2-5): DVKVTQSSRYLVKRTGEKVFLECVQDMDHENMFWYRQDPGLGLRLIYFSYDVKMKEKGDIPEGYSVSREKKERFSLILESASTNQTSMYLCASSVTSGQETQYFGPGTRLLVL.

The genes are TRBV4-2 and TRBJ2-1; 13 bases match TRBD2. Unmatched junction bases numbered 3, after V lost 2 bases and J lost 5 bases. The length of the CDR3 is 16 residues. Germline V gene lookup returns CDR1 LGHNA and CDR2 YNFKEQ. The DNA of the CDR3 is TGTGCCAGCAGCCAAATAGGGACTAGCGGGGACAATGAGCAGTTCTTC. Its translation: CASSQIGTSGDNEQFF.

V and J are TRBV5-6 and TRBJ2-4; no firm D call. Trimming cost V 0 bases and J 4 bases, with 5 bases left between them. Germline assignment: CDR1 SGHDT and CDR2 YYEEEE. The CDR3 length is 13 residues. The DNA of the CDR3 is TGTGCCAGCAGCTTGGGCAGGAAAAACATTCAGTACTTC. It is translated as CASSLGRKNIQYF.

This clone showed up just once. V is TRBV11-3 and J is TRBJ2-7; D call uncertain. CDR3 size: 13 residues. V was trimmed by 1 base and J by 2 bases, leaving 6 bases between them. Germline V gene data show CDR1 as SGHNT and CDR2 as YENEEA. The CDR3 protein is CASSLGGPYEQYF. The CDR3 nucleotides read TGTGCCAGCAGCTTAGGCGGTCCCTACGAGCAGTACTTC. The variable domain in full, with the rest retrieved from reference TRBV11-3 and TRBJ2-7, is EAGVVQSPRYKIIEKKQPVAFWCNPISGHNTLYWYLQNLGQGPELLIRYENEEAVDDSQLPKDRFSAERLKGVDSTLKIQPAELGDSAVYLCASSLGGPYEQYFGPGTRLTVT.

As DNA, the CDR3 is TGCAGTGGCGTCGAGGACACTGAAGCTTTCTTT. Translated: CSGVEDTEAFF. The genes are TRBV20-1 and TRBJ1-1; no reliable D call. There are 11 residues in the CDR3. V lost 7 bases, J lost 3 bases, and 9 bases lay in between. Germline CDR1 is DFQATT and CDR2 is SNEGSKA (reference sequence).

The V call is TRBV19, the J call TRBJ1-5; D is unresolved. V gave up 6 bases and J gave up 2 bases, with 17 bases separating them. The CDR3 runs 16 residues. In germline, CDR1 is LNHDA, CDR2 SQIVND (reference sequence). The CDR3 coding sequence is TGTGCCAGTAGACTAATCGGGAGCGGAGGCAATCAGCCCCAGCATTTT. This encodes CASRLIGSGGNQPQHF.

This clone has just one count. CDR3 region: CASSQEWGGETQYF. The CDR3 DNA reads TGTGCCAGCAGCCAAGAGTGGGGAGGAGAGACCCAGTACTTC. V is TRBV4-2 and J is TRBJ2-5; D is perhaps TRBD2 (6 bases). This CDR3 spans 14 amino acids. V shed 0 bases and J shed 4 bases, with 9 bases lying between them. Germline CDR1 LGHNA, CDR2 YNFKEQ.

The V and J genes are TRBV28 and TRBJ2-7; 9 bases fit TRBD1. The V and J ends lost 7 bases and 2 bases, in that order; junction bases with no gene match: 3. This CDR3 spans 13 amino acids. Germline assignment: CDR1 MDHEN and CDR2 SYDVKM. The CDR3 DNA sequence: TGTGCCAGCACCGGGACAGGGACCTACGAGCAGTACTTC. It is translated as CASTGTGTYEQYF.

The chain joins TRBV11-1 to TRBJ2-5; a weak D match, TRBD2 (6 bases). There are 13 residues in the CDR3. V shed 4 bases and J shed 9 bases, with 15 bases lying between them. Germline CDR1 SGHAT, CDR2 FQDESV (reference sequence). CDR3 coding DNA: TGTGCCAGCAGCTCGGGACTCCCGGGGGCCCAGTACTTC. It yields the protein CASSSGLPGAQYF.

The chain combines TRBV25-1 with TRBJ1-2, with 9 nucleotides matching TRBD1. The V and J ends lost 7 bases and 5 bases, in that order; junction bases with no gene match: 8. The V gene's germline CDR1 is MGHDK and CDR2 SYGVNS. The CDR3 consists of 14 residues. The CDR3 DNA reads as TGTGCCAGCACTCCCACAGGGGGCGTTTATGGCTACACCTTC. Encoded protein: CASTPTGGVYGYTF.